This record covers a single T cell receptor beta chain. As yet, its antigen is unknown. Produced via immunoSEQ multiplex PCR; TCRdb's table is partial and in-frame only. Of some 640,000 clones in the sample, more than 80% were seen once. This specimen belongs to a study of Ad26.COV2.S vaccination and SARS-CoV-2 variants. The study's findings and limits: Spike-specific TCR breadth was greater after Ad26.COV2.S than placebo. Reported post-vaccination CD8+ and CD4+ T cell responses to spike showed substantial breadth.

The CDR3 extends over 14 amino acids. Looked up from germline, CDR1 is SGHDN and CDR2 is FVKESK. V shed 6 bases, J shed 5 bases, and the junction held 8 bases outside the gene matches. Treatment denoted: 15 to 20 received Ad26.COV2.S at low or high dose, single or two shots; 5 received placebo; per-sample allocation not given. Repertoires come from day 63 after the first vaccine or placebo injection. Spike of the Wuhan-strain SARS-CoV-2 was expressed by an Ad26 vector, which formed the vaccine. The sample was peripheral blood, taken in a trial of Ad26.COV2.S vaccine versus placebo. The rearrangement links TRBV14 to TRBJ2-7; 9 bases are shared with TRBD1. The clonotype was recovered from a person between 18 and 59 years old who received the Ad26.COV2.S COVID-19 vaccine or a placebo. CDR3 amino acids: CASSARDRAHEQYF. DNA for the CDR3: TGTGCCAGCAGTGCCCGGGACAGGGCACACGAGCAGTACTTC. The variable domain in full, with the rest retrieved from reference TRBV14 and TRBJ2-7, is EAGVTQFPSHSVIEKGQTVTLRCDPISGHDNLYWYRRVMGKEIKFLLHFVKESKQDESGMPNNRFLAERTGGTYSTLKVQPAELEDSGVYFCASSARDRAHEQYFGPGTRLTVT.